This T cell receptor (beta chain) was documented in a study of CD8+ T cells in alopecia areata (dated by TCRdb to the late 2010s). Background on the whole study: Treated patients were enrolled in an open-label pilot trial of oral tofacitinib, 5 to 10 mg twice daily, for moderate-to-severe alopecia areata. Amplification of TCRbeta CDR3 regions was done by immunoSEQ multiplex PCR using 35 Vbeta forward primers and 13 Jbeta reverse primers. In treated patients, disease severity was measured using the SALT score, which gives the percentage of scalp surface area affected. Tofacitinib-treated patients had biopsies at baseline and at 4 and 24 weeks of treatment, with a later scalp biopsy in several patients. In humans, TCRbeta sequencing was performed on scalp tissue and on sorted CD4+ and CD8+ peripheral blood T cells from healthy controls and from patients with patchy or totalis/universalis alopecia areata. Tofacitinib was given for 6 to 18 months, followed by 6 months of follow-up off drug to assess delayed response and recurrence. Scalp clonality was compared across normal scalp (n=4), patchy alopecia areata scalp (n=8), and alopecia totalis/universalis scalp (n=8). High-throughput TCRbeta sequencing was used to examine T cell clonal expansion in alopecia areata in both the C3H/HeJ mouse model and human patients. RNA was extracted with the PAXgene miRNA kit for fixed scalp, the miRNeasy kit for PBMCs, and the RNeasy kit for mouse skin. Study-wide conclusions, independent of this receptor: Unlike mouse skin, which is dominated by gammadelta T cells, normal human skin has resident alphabeta T cells that are also sequenced, and this complicates analysis of the scalp TCR repertoire. Compared with mice, TCR sequences shared between patients were less clear, possibly partly because of HLA diversity across the patient population. During tofacitinib treatment, many expanded lesional clones stuck around in both scalp and blood, and this persistence may partly explain why relapse happens after treatment is stopped. With tofacitinib, both scalp clonality and the number of expanded CD8+ clones among the top 100 scalp clones went down significantly. Compared with normal scalp, lesional scalp had higher clonality and more expanded CD8+ clones, particularly in alopecia totalis/universalis, a pattern that suggests antigenic drive. The treated cohort was small, with a single nonresponder, so links between baseline CD8+ expansion and response need larger studies.

Interpreted using the paper, the time point label stands for: less than five weeks on oral tofacitinib. The label giving this sample's treatment or condition can be read as: oral pan-JAK inhibitor, 5-10 mg twice daily. Lesional scalp punch biopsies and peripheral blood were collected from alopecia areata patients. Human scalp biopsies went straight into PAXgene tissue containers for immediate fixation. Libraries were constructed by the immunoSEQ multiplex PCR assay. RNA was extracted from all samples and reverse transcribed into cDNA, which served as template for TCR sequencing. SuperScript III was used for first-strand cDNA synthesis, primed with a 2:1 mix of oligo-dT and random hexamers. A synthetic immune receptor repertoire was used to measure amplification bias, and any remaining bias was corrected computationally. The authors' analysis ran thus. Raw reads were preprocessed to remove errors, and CDR3 was defined by IMGT conventions from the conserved cysteine to phenylalanine. Clonality was computed by normalizing Shannon entropy by log2 of the number of productive unique TCRs and subtracting the result from 1. Scalp TCRbeta sequences were cross-referenced with sorted blood CD4 and CD8 repertoires so that the CD4 or CD8 identity of scalp clones could be inferred. Imported from immuneACCESS, the table was reduced by TCRdb to in-frame sequences with V and J called. These copies leave out some clones; in studies compared against another copy, an unresolved V gene accounts for under half, and the cause of the remainder is not known. V and J calls plus clone size are reproduced from that table; the DNA served to infer D and trimming. The sample contains 10,000 to 15,000 clones, about 70% of them found a single time. The ten largest clones represent roughly 7.3% of the sample.

On this clone: The target of this receptor is not known. Per-base qualities were not stored, and no clone one base away is much larger.

The CDR3 numbers 23 residues from cysteine through phenylalanine. The DNA shown is the 69-base CDR3, in frame from base 1. V is reduced by 2 bases and J by 2 bases, leaving a spacing of 35 bases between them. The germline V gene gives CDR1 as KGHSH and CDR2 as LQKENI. The sample was skin, taken at week 4, from a patient treated with tofacitinib. This receptor was identified in a human donor with alopecia areata. This chain is built from TRBV18 and TRBJ2-3, with a weak D call of TRBD1 (5 bases match). CDR3 loop: CASSPLSLAIADRLLGVTDTQYF. The sequence in DNA is TGTGCCAGCTCACCATTGAGCTTGGCAATCGCGGATCGCCTGTTAGGGGTCACAGATACGCAGTATTTT.